The 2 T cell receptor beta chains listed next were all sequenced from one sample in a study of T cell responses to AZD1222 COVID-19 vaccine. The repertoire was sequenced with immunoSEQ multiplex PCR; TCRdb's copy has only in-frame clones and lacks some. The sample has roughly 66,000 clones, around 90% seen once. This sample comprised peripheral blood, obtained 28 days after the second dose of the MenACWY control vaccine. The receptors come from an adult who received the MenACWY meningococcal vaccine as a control.

The genes are TRBV27 and TRBJ2-7; no clear D gene. The CDR3 totals 14 residues. Germline-derived CDR1 and CDR2 are MNHEY and SMNVEV (reference sequence). Trimming stripped 5 bases from V and 0 bases from J, with 11 bases between. This CDR3 is CASSPLGFSYEQYF. The CDR3, as DNA: TGTGCCAGCAGTCCCCTAGGTTTCTCCTACGAGCAGTACTTC.

The CDR3 DNA sequence: TGTGCCAGCAGCACGCACCCGTCGGGGGAGCAGTACTTC. Its protein product is CASSTHPSGEQYF. The chain combines TRBV3-1 (or the pseudogene TRBV3-2) with TRBJ2-7; a possible D gene is TRBD2 (5 bases). V gave up 5 bases and J gave up 7 bases, with 15 bases separating them. Per germline, CDR1 LGHDT and CDR2 YNNKEL (reference sequence). CDR3 size: 13 residues.